The source of this T cell receptor beta chain is a study of blood T cell repertoires in COVID-19. About the research overall: The United States, Italy and Spain provided the acute and convalescent COVID-19 samples.

In the authors' methods: Reference gene primer amplification gave nucleated cell count estimates. Using immunoSEQ multiplex PCR, the repertoire was profiled, and TCRdb retains in-frame clones only, with some absent. D and trimming were read from the DNA, whereas the V and J calls and clone size are those reported in that table. The table records about 140,000 clones, around 85% of them present only once. In this sample, this clone turned up once. The CDR3 is 15 amino acids. V shed 5 bases and J shed 3 bases, with 15 bases lying between them. Germline V gene lookup returns CDR1 SGHTA and CDR2 FQGTGA. This clonotype was obtained from a man aged 45-60 years with acute or convalescent COVID-19. The rearrangement joins TRBV7-3 to TRBJ2-3; D is perhaps TRBD2 (5 bases). Sequencing was done on a sample of peripheral blood. The CDR3: CASSAAPGMTDTQYF. As DNA, the CDR3 is TGTGCCAGCAGCGCGGCTCCGGGGATGACAGATACGCAGTATTTT.